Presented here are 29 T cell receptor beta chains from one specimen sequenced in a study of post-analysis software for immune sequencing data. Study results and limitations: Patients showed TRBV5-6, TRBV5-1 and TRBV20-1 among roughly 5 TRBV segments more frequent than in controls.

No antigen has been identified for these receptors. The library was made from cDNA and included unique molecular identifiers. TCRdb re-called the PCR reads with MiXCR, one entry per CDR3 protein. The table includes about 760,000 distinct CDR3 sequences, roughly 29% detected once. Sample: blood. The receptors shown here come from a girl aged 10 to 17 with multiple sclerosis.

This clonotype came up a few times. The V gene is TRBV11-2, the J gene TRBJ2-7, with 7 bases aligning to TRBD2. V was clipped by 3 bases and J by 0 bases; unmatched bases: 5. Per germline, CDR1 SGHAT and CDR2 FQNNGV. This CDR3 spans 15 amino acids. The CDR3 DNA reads TGTGCCAGCAGCTTGGAGCGGGGAAACTCCTACGAGCAGTACTTC. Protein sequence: CASSLERGNSYEQYF.

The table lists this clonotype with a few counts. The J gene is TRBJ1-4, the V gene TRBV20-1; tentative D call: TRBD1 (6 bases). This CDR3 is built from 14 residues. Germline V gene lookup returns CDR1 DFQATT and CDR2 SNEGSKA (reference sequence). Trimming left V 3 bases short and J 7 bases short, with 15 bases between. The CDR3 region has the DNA TGCAGTGCTAGTCCACAGGGTGTTAGTGAAAAACTGTTTTTT. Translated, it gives CSASPQGVSEKLFF.

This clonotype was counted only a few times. Here the CDR3 reads CSGTSGGQQTQYF. CDR3 bases: TGCAGCGGTACTAGCGGGGGGCAGCAGACCCAGTACTTC. The chain joins TRBV29-1 to TRBJ2-5; 12 positions agree with TRBD2. The CDR3 consists of 13 residues. The V and J ends lost 7 bases and 6 bases, in that order; junction bases with no gene match: 6. Germline V gives CDR1 SQVTM, CDR2 ANQGSEA.

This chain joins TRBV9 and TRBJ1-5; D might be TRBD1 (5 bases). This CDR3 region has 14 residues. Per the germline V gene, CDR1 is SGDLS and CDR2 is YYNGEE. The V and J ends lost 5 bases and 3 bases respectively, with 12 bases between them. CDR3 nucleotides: TGTGCCAGCAGTCCACGGGACGACAATCAGCCCCAGCATTTT. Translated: CASSPRDDNQPQHF.

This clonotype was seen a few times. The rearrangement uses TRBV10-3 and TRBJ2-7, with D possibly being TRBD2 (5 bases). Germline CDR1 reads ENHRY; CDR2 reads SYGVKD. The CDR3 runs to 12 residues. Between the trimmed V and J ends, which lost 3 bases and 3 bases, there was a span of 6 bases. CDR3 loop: CAISDEGYEQYF. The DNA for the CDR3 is TGTGCCATCAGTGACGAGGGCTACGAGCAGTACTTC.

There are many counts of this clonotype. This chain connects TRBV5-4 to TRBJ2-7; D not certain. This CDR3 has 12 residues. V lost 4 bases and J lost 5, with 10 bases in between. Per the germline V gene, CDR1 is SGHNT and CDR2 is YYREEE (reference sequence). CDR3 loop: CASSTWSHEQYF. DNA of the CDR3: TGTGCCAGCAGCACATGGAGCCACGAGCAGTACTTC. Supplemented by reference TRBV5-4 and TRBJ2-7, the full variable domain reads ETGVTQSPTHLIKTRGQQVTLRCSSQSGHNTVSWYQQALGQGPQFIFQYYREEENGRGNFPPRFSGLQFPNYSSELNVNALELDDSALYLCASSTWSHEQYFGPGTRLTVT.

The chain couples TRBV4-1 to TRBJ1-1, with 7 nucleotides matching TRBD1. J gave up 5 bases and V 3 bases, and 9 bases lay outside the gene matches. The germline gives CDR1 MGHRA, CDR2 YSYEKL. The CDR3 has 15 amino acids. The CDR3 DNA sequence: TGCGCCAGCAGCCACGCTAAACAGGGGAGAACTGAAGCTTTCTTT. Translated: CASSHAKQGRTEAFF.

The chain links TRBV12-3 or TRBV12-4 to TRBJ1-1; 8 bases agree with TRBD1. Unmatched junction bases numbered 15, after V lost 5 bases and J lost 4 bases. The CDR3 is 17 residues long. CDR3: CASSPTGGGGFGTEAFF. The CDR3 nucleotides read TGTGCCAGCAGTCCAACAGGGGGTGGGGGTTTCGGCACTGAAGCTTTCTTT.

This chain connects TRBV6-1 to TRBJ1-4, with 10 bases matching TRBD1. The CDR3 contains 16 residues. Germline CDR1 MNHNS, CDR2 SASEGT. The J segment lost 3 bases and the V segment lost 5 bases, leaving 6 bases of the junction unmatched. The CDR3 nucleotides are TGTGCCAGCAGTATTCGGACAGGGGGACCTAATGAAAAACTGTTTTTT. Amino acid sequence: CASSIRTGGPNEKLFF.

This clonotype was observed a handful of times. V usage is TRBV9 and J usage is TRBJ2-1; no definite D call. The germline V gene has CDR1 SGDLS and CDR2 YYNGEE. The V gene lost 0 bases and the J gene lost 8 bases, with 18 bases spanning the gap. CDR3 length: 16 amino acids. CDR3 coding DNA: TGTGCCAGCAGCGTAGGGCGAGATCCGGCCGGATATGAGCAGTTCTTC. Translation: CASSVGRDPAGYEQFF.

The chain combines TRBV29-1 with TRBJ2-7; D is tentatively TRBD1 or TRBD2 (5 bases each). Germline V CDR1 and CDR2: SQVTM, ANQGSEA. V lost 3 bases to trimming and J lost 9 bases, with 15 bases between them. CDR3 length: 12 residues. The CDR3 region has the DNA TGCAGCGTTGAGAGTGGGTTTGGGGGGCAGTACTTC. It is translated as CSVESGFGGQYF.

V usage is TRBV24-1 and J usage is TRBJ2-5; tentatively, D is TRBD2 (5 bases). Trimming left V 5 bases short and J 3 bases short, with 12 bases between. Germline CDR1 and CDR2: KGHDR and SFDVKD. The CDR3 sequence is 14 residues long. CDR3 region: CATSAMDGEETQYF. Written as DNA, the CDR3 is TGTGCCACCAGTGCAATGGACGGGGAAGAGACCCAGTACTTC.

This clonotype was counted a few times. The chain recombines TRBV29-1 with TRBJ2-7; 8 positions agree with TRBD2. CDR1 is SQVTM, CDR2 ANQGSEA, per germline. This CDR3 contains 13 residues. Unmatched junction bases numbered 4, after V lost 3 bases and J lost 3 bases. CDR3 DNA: TGCAGCGTTGACGGGGGGGAGGTCTACGAGCAGTACTTC. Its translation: CSVDGGEVYEQYF.

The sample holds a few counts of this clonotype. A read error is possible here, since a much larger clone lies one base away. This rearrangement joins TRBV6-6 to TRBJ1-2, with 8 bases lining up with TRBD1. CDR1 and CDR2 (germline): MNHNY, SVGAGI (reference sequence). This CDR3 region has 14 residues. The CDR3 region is CAGSSTGANYGYTF. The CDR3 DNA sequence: TGTGCCGGCAGCTCGACAGGGGCGAACTATGGCTACACCTTC.

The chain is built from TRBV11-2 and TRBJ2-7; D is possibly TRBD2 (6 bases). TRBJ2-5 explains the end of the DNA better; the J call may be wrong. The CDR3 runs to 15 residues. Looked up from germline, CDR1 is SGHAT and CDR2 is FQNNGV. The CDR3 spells CASSPKPSLAETQYF. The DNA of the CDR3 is TGTGCCAGCAGCCCTAAACCCTCCCTAGCGGAGACCCAGTACTTC.

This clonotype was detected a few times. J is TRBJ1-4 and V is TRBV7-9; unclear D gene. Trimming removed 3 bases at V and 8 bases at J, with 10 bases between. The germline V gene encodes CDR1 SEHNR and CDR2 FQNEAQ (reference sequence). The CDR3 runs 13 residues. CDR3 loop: CASSFPGPEKLFF. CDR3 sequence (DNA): TGTGCCAGCAGCTTTCCAGGTCCCGAAAAACTGTTTTTT. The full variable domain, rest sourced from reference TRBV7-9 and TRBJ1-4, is DTGVSQNPRHKITKRGQNVTFRCDPISEHNRLYWYRQTLGQGPEFLTYFQNEAQLEKSRLLSDRFSAERPKGSFSTLEIQRTEQGDSAMYLCASSFPGPEKLFFGSGTQLSVL.

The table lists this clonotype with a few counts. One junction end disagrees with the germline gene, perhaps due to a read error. In DNA, the CDR3 is TGTGTCAGCCGACAGGGCGGGACCCAGTACTTC. It encodes CVSRQGGTQYF. The chain carries TRBV6-5 and TRBJ2-5, with 7 bases identical to TRBD1. This CDR3 is built from 11 residues. Germline V gene data show CDR1 as MNHEY and CDR2 as SVGAGI.

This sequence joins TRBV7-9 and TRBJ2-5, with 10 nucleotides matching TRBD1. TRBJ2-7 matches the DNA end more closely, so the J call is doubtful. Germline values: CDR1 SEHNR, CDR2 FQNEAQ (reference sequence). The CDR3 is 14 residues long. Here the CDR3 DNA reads TGTGCCAGCAGCATGGGACAGGGGTGTTACGAGCAGTACTTC. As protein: CASSMGQGCYEQYF.

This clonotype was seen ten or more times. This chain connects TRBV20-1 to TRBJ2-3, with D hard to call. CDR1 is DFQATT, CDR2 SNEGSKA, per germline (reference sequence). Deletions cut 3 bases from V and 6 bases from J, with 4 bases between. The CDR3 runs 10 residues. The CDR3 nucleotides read TGCAGTGCTAGTGGGGATACGCAGTATTTT. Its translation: CSASGDTQYF.

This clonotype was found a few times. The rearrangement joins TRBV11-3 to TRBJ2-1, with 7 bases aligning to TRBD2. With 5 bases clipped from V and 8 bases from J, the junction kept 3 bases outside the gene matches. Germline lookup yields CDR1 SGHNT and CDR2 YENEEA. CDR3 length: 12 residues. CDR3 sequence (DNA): TGTGCCAGCAGCGGAGGACTAGATGAGCAGTTCTTC. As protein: CASSGGLDEQFF.

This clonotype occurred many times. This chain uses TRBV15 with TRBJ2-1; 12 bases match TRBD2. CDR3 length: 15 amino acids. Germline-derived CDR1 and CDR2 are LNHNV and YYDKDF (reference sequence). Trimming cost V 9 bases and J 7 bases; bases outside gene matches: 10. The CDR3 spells CATQWELAGGNEQFF. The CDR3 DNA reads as TGTGCCACTCAATGGGAGCTAGCGGGGGGGAATGAGCAGTTCTTC.

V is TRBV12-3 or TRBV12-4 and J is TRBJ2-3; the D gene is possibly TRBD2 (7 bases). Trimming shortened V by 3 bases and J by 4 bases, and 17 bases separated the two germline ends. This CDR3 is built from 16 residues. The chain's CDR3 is CASSFLIGGAPDTQYF. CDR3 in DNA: TGTGCCAGCAGTTTCCTGATAGGGGGGGCCCCAGATACGCAGTATTTT.

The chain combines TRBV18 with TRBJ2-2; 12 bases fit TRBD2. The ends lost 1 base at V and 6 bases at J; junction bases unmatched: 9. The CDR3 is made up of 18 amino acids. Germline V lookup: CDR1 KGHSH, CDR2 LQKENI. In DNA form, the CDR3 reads TGTGCCAGCTCACCACGACTAGCGGGAGTCGAAAATGCCGGGGAGCTGTTTTTT. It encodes CASSPRLAGVENAGELFF. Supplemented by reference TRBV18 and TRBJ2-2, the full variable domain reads NAGVMQNPRHLVRRRGQEARLRCSPMKGHSHVYWYRQLPEEGLKFMVYLQKENIIDESGMPKERFSAEFPKEGPSILRIQQVVRGDSAAYFCASSPRLAGVENAGELFFGEGSRLTVL.

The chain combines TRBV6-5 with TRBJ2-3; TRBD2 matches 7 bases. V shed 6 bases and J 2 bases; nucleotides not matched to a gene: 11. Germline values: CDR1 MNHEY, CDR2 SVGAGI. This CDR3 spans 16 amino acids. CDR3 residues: CASRPGLDHFTDTQYF. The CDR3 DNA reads TGTGCCAGCAGGCCCGGACTAGACCATTTCACAGATACGCAGTATTTT.

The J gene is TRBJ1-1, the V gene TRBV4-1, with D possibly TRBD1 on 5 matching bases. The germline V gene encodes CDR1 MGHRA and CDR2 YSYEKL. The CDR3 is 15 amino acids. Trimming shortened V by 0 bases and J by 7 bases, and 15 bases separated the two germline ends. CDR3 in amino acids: CASSQDSSGVSEAFF. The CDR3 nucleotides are TGCGCCAGCAGCCAAGATTCGTCGGGGGTGAGTGAAGCTTTCTTT.

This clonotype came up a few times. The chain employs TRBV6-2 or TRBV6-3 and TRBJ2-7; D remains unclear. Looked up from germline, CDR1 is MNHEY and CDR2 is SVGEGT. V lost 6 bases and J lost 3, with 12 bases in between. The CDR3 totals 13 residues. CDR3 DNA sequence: TGTGCCAGCAGGCAAGGGCGTCACTACGAGCAGTACTTC. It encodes CASRQGRHYEQYF.

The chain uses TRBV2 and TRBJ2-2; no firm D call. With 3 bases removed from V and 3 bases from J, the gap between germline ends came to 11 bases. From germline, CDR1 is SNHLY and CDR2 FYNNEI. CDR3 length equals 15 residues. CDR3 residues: CASSDLRADTGELFF. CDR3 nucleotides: TGTGCCAGCAGTGACCTCCGGGCCGACACCGGGGAGCTGTTTTTT.

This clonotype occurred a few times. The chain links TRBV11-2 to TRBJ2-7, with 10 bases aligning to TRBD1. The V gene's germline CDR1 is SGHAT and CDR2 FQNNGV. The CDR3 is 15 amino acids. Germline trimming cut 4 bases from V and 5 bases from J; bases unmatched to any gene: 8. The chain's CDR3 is CASSSRPGTGDEQYF. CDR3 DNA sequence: TGTGCCAGCAGCTCTAGGCCCGGGACAGGGGACGAGCAGTACTTC.

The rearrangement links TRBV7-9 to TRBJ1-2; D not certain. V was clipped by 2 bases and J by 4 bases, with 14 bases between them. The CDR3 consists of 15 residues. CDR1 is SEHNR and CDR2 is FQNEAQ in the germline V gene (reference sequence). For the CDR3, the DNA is TGTGCCAGCAGCTTATTAGGGAGTAGCGGCTATGGCTACACCTTC. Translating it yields CASSLLGSSGYGYTF.